The count of the clone carrying this TCR beta chain is one. Antigen specificity is unknown. This sample is part of a study of cytomegalovirus exposure and HLA in healthy donors. In the PCR, 60 Vbeta and 13 Jbeta primers were used. Some clones are missing from TCRdb's copy, which holds only in-frame ones; the method was immunoSEQ multiplex PCR. The profile covers 140,000 or so clones, with 68% appearing a single time and around 4.2% taken by the ten largest. CDR3 size: 16 residues. Per the germline V gene, CDR1 is SGHVS and CDR2 is FNYEAQ. The trim removed 2 bases at V and 6 bases at J, leaving 11 bases unmatched. The study's findings and limits: As was reported, the classifier diagnosed cytomegalovirus status with high specificity and sensitivity. Testing in vitro showed three CMV-associated chains specific for CMV antigens. Reportedly, TCR beta sequences accurately predicted HLA-A and HLA-B alleles in most subjects.

The specimen sequenced was PBMCs. The V call is TRBV7-6, the J call TRBJ2-7; TRBD1 matches at 9 bases. The source of this sequence is a man aged 55 to 69 in good health and CMV-seronegative. The CDR3, as DNA: TGTGCCAGCAGCTTAATAGCCGGGACAGGGTCCGCCGAGCAGTACTTC. It yields the protein CASSLIAGTGSAEQYF.